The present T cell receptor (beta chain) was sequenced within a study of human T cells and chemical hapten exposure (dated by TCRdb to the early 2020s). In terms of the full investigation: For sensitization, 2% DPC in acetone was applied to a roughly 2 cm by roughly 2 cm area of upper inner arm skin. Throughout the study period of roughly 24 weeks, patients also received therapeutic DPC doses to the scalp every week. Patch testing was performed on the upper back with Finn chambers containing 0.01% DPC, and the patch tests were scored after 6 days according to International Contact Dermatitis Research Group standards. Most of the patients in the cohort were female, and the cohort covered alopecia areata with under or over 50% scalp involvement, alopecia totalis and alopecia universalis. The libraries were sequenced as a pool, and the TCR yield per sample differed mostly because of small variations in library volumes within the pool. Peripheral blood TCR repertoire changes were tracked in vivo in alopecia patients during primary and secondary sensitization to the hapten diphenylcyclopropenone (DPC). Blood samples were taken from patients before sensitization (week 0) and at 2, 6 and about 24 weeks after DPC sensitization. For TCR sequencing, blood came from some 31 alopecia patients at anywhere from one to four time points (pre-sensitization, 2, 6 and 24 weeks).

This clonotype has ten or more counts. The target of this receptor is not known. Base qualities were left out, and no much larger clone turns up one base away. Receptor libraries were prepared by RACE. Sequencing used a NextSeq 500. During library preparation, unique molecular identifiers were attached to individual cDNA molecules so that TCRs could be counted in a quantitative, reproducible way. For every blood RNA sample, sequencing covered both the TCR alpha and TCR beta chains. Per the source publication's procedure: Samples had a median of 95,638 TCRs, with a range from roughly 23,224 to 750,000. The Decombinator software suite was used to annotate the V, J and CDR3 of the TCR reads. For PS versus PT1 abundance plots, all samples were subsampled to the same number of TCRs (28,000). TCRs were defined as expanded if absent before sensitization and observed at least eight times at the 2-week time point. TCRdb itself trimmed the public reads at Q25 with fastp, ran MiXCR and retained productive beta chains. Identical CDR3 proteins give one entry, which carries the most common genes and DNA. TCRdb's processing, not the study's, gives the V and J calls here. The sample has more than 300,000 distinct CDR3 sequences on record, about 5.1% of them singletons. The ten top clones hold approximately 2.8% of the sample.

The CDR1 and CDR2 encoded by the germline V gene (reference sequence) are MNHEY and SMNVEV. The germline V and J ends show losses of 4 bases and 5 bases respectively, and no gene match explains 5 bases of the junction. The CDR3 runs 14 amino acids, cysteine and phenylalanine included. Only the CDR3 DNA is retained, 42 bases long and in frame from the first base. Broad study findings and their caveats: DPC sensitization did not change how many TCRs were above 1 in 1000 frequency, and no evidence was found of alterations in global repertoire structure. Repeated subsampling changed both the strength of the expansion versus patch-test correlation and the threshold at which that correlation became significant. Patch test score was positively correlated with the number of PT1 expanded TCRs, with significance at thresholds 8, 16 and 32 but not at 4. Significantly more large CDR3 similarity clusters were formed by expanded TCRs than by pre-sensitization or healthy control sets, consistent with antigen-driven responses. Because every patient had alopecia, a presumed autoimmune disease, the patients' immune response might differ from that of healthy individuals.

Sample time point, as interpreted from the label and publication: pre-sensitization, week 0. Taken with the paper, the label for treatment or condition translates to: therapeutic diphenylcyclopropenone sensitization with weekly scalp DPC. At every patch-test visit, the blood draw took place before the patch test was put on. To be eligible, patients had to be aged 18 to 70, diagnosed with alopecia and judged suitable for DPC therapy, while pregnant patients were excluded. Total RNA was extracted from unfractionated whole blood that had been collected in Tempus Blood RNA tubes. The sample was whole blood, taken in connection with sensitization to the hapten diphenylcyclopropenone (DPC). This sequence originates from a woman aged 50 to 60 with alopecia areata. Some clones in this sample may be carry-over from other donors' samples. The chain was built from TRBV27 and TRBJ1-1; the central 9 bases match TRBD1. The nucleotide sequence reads TGTGCCAGCAGTTACAGGGGGCGAAGTACTGAAGCTTTCTTT. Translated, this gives CASSYRGRSTEAFF.